A single sample gave rise to the 21 T cell receptor beta chains below, sequenced in a study of lymphopenia after photon versus proton radiotherapy. This table comes from immunoSEQ multiplex PCR, and its TCRdb copy is limited to in-frame clones, with some not included. The sample holds 26,000 or so clones, approximately 85% seen once. The input for sequencing was peripheral blood, taken from a patient treated with photon-based radiotherapy. These receptors originate from a man aged 45-60 years with gastric cancer.

The J gene is TRBJ1-1, the V gene TRBV19; D uncertain. From germline, CDR1 is LNHDA and CDR2 SQIVND (reference sequence). The germline V and J ends were trimmed by 1 base and 7 bases, with 10 bases remaining between them. The CDR3 loop spans 13 amino acids. CDR3 residues: CASSIVVGNEAFF. CDR3 in DNA: TGTGCCAGTAGTATAGTGGTGGGTAATGAAGCTTTCTTT. The complete variable domain, with remaining parts taken from reference TRBV19 and TRBJ1-1, reads DGGITQSPKYLFRKEGQNVTLSCEQNLNHDAMYWYRQDPGQGLRLIYYSQIVNDFQKGDIAEGYSVSREKKESFPLTVTSAQKNPTAFYLCASSIVVGNEAFFGQGTRLTVV.

The chain joins TRBV9 to TRBJ2-5; possible D gene TRBD1, 5 bases. Trimming removed 4 bases at V and 5 bases at J, with 15 bases between. Germline CDR1 SGDLS, CDR2 YYNGEE. The CDR3 runs to 14 residues. The CDR3: CASSSGQGFETQYF. CDR3 DNA: TGTGCCAGCAGCTCCGGGCAGGGATTTGAGACCCAGTACTTC. The full variable domain, with the rest looked up from reference TRBV9 and TRBJ2-5, is DSGVTQTPKHLITATGQRVTLRCSPRSGDLSVYWYQQSLDQGLQFLIQYYNGEERAKGNILERFSAQQFPDLHSELNLSSLELGDSALYFCASSSGQGFETQYFGPGTRLLVL.

The chain recombines TRBV18 with TRBJ1-4; D unresolved. Germline V gives CDR1 KGHSH, CDR2 LQKENI. The CDR3 contains 16 residues. Trimming removed 1 base at V and 5 bases at J, with 14 bases between. CDR3 in amino acids: CASSPLGFDLNEKLFF. CDR3 in DNA: TGTGCCAGCTCACCACTCGGATTTGACCTAAATGAAAAACTGTTTTTT.

There are a few counts of this clone. The chain links TRBV11-3 to TRBJ1-5; 8 nucleotides match TRBD1. This CDR3 has 16 amino acids. V gave up 5 bases and J gave up 3 bases; unmatched junction bases: 9. Looked up from germline, CDR1 is SGHNT and CDR2 is YENEEA. The CDR3 nucleotides read TGTGCCAGCAGCCATCCTTCACAGGGGGACAATCAGCCCCAGCATTTT. Its translation is CASSHPSQGDNQPQHF.

The CDR3 is CASSFLTRRGAFF. The CDR3 DNA sequence: TGCGCCAGCAGCTTTCTGACCCGAAGGGGAGCTTTCTTT. The chain links TRBV5-1 to TRBJ1-1, with D perhaps TRBD1 (5 bases). CDR3 length equals 13 residues. CDR1 SGHRS and CDR2 YFSETQ come from the germline V gene. Trimming stripped 2 bases from V and 10 bases from J, with 15 bases between.

The rearrangement links TRBV6-5 to TRBJ2-2, with D perhaps assigned TRBD1 or TRBD2 (5 bases each). The CDR3 extends over 14 amino acids. CDR1 and CDR2 (germline): MNHEY, SVGAGI. V lost 6 bases and J 3 bases, leaving 11 bases between the germline ends. In nucleotides, the CDR3 is TGTGCCAGCAGGGGGGAAGGGGACACCGGGGAGCTGTTTTTT. It yields the protein CASRGEGDTGELFF.

The J gene is TRBJ1-1, the V gene TRBV30; the match to TRBD1 covers 7 bases. CDR1 GTSNPN and CDR2 SVGIG come from the germline V gene (reference sequence). The CDR3 sequence is 13 residues long. Trimming cost V 4 bases and J 8 bases; bases outside gene matches: 10. The CDR3 bases are TGTGCCTGGAAAGGAAGGCAGGGGGAGGAAGCTTTCTTT. The encoded protein is CAWKGRQGEEAFF.

The CDR3 region has the DNA TGCGCCAGCAGCCCGACTCGCGGGGGGAACACAGATACGCAGTATTTT. It yields the protein CASSPTRGGNTDTQYF. The rearrangement uses TRBV4-3 and TRBJ2-3; TRBD2 matches 8 bases. V shed 4 bases, J shed 2 bases, and the junction held 8 bases outside the gene matches. The CDR3 sequence is 16 residues long. Germline lookup yields CDR1 LGHNA and CDR2 YSLEER.

The CDR3 protein is CASSEKTQYF. CDR3 coding DNA: TGTGCCAGCAGTGAAAAGACCCAGTACTTC. The J gene is TRBJ2-5, the V gene TRBV2, with D unresolved. The CDR3 runs to 10 residues. The germline V gene encodes CDR1 SNHLY and CDR2 FYNNEI. Trimming stripped 2 bases from V and 6 bases from J, with 1 base between.

The rearrangement uses TRBV2 and TRBJ1-3, with D uncertain. This CDR3 has 18 residues. The V end was cut by 6 bases, the J end by 2 bases, with 23 bases between. The V gene's germline CDR1 is SNHLY and CDR2 FYNNEI. CDR3 amino acids: CASRPSADPVGPGNTIYF. Written as DNA, the CDR3 is TGTGCCAGCAGGCCCAGCGCTGACCCGGTAGGCCCTGGAAACACCATATATTTT. Supplemented by reference TRBV2 and TRBJ1-3, the full variable domain reads EPEVTQTPSHQVTQMGQEVILRCVPISNHLYFYWYRQILGQKVEFLVSFYNNEISEKSEIFDDQFSVERPDGSNFTLKIRSTKLEDSAMYFCASRPSADPVGPGNTIYFGEGSWLTVV.

This clone was seen a few times. The chain links TRBV10-3 to TRBJ2-3; 14 nucleotides match TRBD2. V lost 10 bases to trimming and J lost 0 bases; unmatched junction nucleotides: 15. Per germline, CDR1 ENHRY and CDR2 SYGVKD. CDR3 size: 19 residues. The DNA for the CDR3 is TGTGCCACACGGGTCTTAAGGACTAGCGGGGGGAAAAGCACAGATACGCAGTATTTT. This translates into CATRVLRTSGGKSTDTQYF.

The gene calls are TRBV4-2 and TRBJ1-3; perhaps TRBD1 as D (6 bases). Between the trimmed V and J ends, which lost 5 bases and 8 bases, there was a span of 13 bases. The CDR3 consists of 13 residues. CDR1 is LGHNA, CDR2 YNFKEQ, per germline. CDR3 residues: CASSLGGADTIYF. The CDR3 bases are TGTGCCAGCAGCTTGGGGGGGGCGGACACCATATATTTT.

This clone came up a few times. This same CDR3 is encoded by further DNA sequences in the sample. J is TRBJ2-3 and V is TRBV6-4; D not resolved. V was cut by 1 base and J by 0 bases, with 8 bases left in between. This CDR3 has 15 amino acids. Germline V gene data show CDR1 as MRHNA and CDR2 as SNTAGT. Here the CDR3 reads CASSDLADSTDTQYF. CDR3 DNA sequence: TGTGCCAGCAGTGACTTGGCGGATAGCACAGATACGCAGTATTTT.

This rearrangement joins TRBV29-1 to TRBJ2-4; 8 nucleotides match TRBD1. The CDR3 sequence is 12 residues long. CDR1 is SQVTM, CDR2 ANQGSEA, per germline. The V and J ends lost 7 bases and 7 bases, in that order; junction bases with no gene match: 6. CDR3 in amino acids: CSALTGANIQYF. The CDR3 DNA sequence: TGCAGCGCCCTGACAGGGGCGAACATTCAGTACTTC.

To note about this clone: The sample carries other DNA sequences with the same CDR3. The CDR3 region has the DNA TGTGCCAGCAGCTCCGGACAGCCTGGGGCCAACGTCCTGACTTTC. This gives the protein CASSSGQPGANVLTF. The chain recombines TRBV5-4 with TRBJ2-6; the D gene is possibly TRBD1 (6 bases). CDR3 length: 15 amino acids. With 3 bases removed from V and 2 bases from J, the gap between germline ends came to 9 bases. Germline assignment: CDR1 SGHNT and CDR2 YYREEE (reference sequence).

This clone has only a few counts. At the DNA level, this CDR3 is encoded by other sequences in the same sample as well. The V call is TRBV5-4, the J call TRBJ2-3; no definite D call. Germline CDR1 is SGHNT and CDR2 is YYREEE (reference sequence). This CDR3 contains 12 residues. V shed 5 bases and J shed 0 bases, with 4 bases lying between them. The CDR3 loop is CASRESTDTQYF. The CDR3 DNA follows: TGTGCCAGCAGAGAGAGCACAGATACGCAGTATTTT. The variable domain in full, completed from reference TRBV5-4 and TRBJ2-3, reads ETGVTQSPTHLIKTRGQQVTLRCSSQSGHNTVSWYQQALGQGPQFIFQYYREEENGRGNFPPRFSGLQFPNYSSELNVNALELDDSALYLCASRESTDTQYFGPGTRLTVL.

The rearrangement uses TRBV7-6 and TRBJ2-5; D ambiguous. Germline V lookup: CDR1 SGHVS, CDR2 FNYEAQ. This CDR3 is built from 13 residues. V was trimmed by 1 base and J by 4 bases, leaving 7 bases between them. CDR3: CASSLGVAETQYF. The CDR3 DNA follows: TGTGCCAGCAGCTTAGGGGTCGCAGAGACCCAGTACTTC.

This clone is labeled as medium-sized. Other DNA sequences from this sample encode an identical CDR3 as well. J is TRBJ2-3 and V is TRBV7-2; D gene unclear. The length of the CDR3 is 12 residues. Germline values: CDR1 SGHTA, CDR2 FQGNSA. V lost 1 base and J lost 6, with 5 bases in between. CDR3 DNA: TGTGCCAGCAGCTTAGGCGCCGATACGCAGTATTTT. This codes for CASSLGADTQYF.

In this sample, this clone turned up once. V is TRBV15 and J is TRBJ2-2, with D perhaps matching TRBD2 (5 bases). V was trimmed by 1 base and J by 2 bases, leaving 5 bases between them. From germline, CDR1 is LNHNV and CDR2 YYDKDF (reference sequence). CDR3 size: 14 residues. The CDR3 region has the DNA TGTGCCACCAGCAGAGGACTAAACACCGGGGAGCTGTTTTTT. It specifies CATSRGLNTGELFF.

The rearrangement uses TRBV19 and TRBJ2-5; the match to TRBD1 covers 10 bases. CDR1 and CDR2 (germline): LNHDA, SQIVND (reference sequence). This CDR3 spans 16 amino acids. V was clipped by 6 bases and J by 1 base; unmatched bases: 8. The CDR3 DNA follows: TGTGCCAGTAGCACATACCGGGACAGGGGCCAAGAGACCCAGTACTTC. This encodes CASSTYRDRGQETQYF. The variable domain in full, with the rest retrieved from reference TRBV19 and TRBJ2-5, is DGGITQSPKYLFRKEGQNVTLSCEQNLNHDAMYWYRQDPGQGLRLIYYSQIVNDFQKGDIAEGYSVSREKKESFPLTVTSAQKNPTAFYLCASSTYRDRGQETQYFGPGTRLLVL.

The J gene is TRBJ2-7, the V gene TRBV2, with 9 bases aligning to TRBD1. CDR1 is SNHLY and CDR2 is FYNNEI in the germline V gene. The ends lost 11 bases at V and 1 base at J; junction bases unmatched: 9. The CDR3 spans 14 residues. CDR3 protein: CAGTGTGQSYEQYF. As DNA, the CDR3 is TGTGCCGGGACCGGGACAGGGCAATCCTACGAGCAGTACTTC.